The rows below give T cell receptor beta chains drawn from one sample of a study of T cells in Graves' hyperthyroidism and ophthalmopathy. MiXCR was run by TCRdb on the multiplex PCR reads, yielding one entry per CDR3 protein. The data hold approximately 600,000 distinct CDR3 sequences, with approximately 14% observed a single time. The sample was blood. The receptors were sampled from a middle-aged woman with Graves' ophthalmopathy. Each CDR3 is given with its conserved first and last residue. Fields, in order: J gene, CDR3 length, V gene, CDR3 protein.

TRBJ1-5	16	TRBV7-8	CASSPDDRASNQPQHF
TRBJ2-7	18	TRBV28	CASSLRGWGGAGAYEQYF
TRBJ1-1	15	TRBV12-3/TRBV12-4	CASSLARGVNTEAFF
TRBJ1-5	15	TRBV28	CASSLSGLGDQPQHF
TRBJ1-2	13	TRBV7-9	CASSLSRENGYTF
TRBJ2-7	12	TRBV20-1	CSATDSHYEQYF
TRBJ2-7	13	TRBV12-3/TRBV12-4	CASTTLPGNEQYF
TRBJ2-7	15	TRBV28	CASSLRVAAYYEQYF
TRBJ2-5	17	TRBV28	CASTEAAGPGGGETQYF
TRBJ1-1	16	TRBV6-5	CASSYMTGRMNTEAFF
TRBJ2-5	17	TRBV13	CASSSQAGGWVSETQYF
TRBJ2-7	10	TRBV20-1	CSASPYEQYF
TRBJ1-1	12	TRBV29-1	CSVARELTEAFF
TRBJ2-5	15	TRBV11-2	CASSPSLGGAETQYF
TRBJ2-7	12	TRBV20-1	CSASPGGYEQYF
TRBJ2-7	15	TRBV28	CASSPGGGISYEQYF
TRBJ2-7	16	TRBV2	CASSEYSTGGAYEQYF
TRBJ2-3	18	TRBV28	CASSPVPRLAGVHDTQYF
TRBJ1-1	15	TRBV19	CASSPEQGWNTEAFF
TRBJ2-7	14	TRBV11-3	CASSLRGRSHEQYF
TRBJ1-2	14	TRBV2	CATSTGWTNYGYTF
TRBJ2-1	11	TRBV20-1	CSARVWDEQFF
TRBJ2-7	12	TRBV7-3	CASSLQVYEQYF
TRBJ1-1	15	TRBV20-1	CSARRAGDMNTEAFF
TRBJ2-4	14	TRBV19	CASSTLPADNIQYF
TRBJ1-5	15	TRBV3-1	CASSQEGRVDQPQHF
TRBJ2-2	15	TRBV5-1	CASSATPGLTGELFF
TRBJ2-4	17	TRBV20-1	CSAGRPGQGLAKNIQYF
TRBJ2-5	14	TRBV28	CASSLAGVGMTQYF
TRBJ1-5	12	TRBV10-3	CAIGSPNQPQHF
TRBJ2-4	13	TRBV20-1	CSASVIAKNIQYF
TRBJ1-1	11	TRBV6-2/TRBV6-3	CASSPATEAFF
TRBJ1-2	14	TRBV11-2	CASGGGQGYYGYTF
TRBJ1-5	15	TRBV11-2	CASSLEAGQGQPQHF
TRBJ2-5	15	TRBV6-5	CASSYSRIGPETQYF
TRBJ2-7	11	TRBV19	CASRKAGEQYF
TRBJ1-1	13	TRBV2	CASSNPPPSEAFF
TRBJ2-7	14	TRBV6-2/TRBV6-3	CASSSSSGTYEQYF
TRBJ2-5	13	TRBV20-1	CSARFFPQETQYF
TRBJ1-2	18	TRBV12-3/TRBV12-4	CASSLAKRQGVPNYGYTF
TRBJ1-2	15	TRBV24-1	CATSDAPSSGYGYTF
TRBJ2-7	12	TRBV12-3/TRBV12-4	CASSAATYEQYF
TRBJ2-4	16	TRBV18	CASSPPGAIAKNIQYF
TRBJ1-2	16	TRBV9	CASSVAEKLRNYGYTF
TRBJ2-7	14	TRBV28	CASSVARVWGEQYF
TRBJ2-7	15	TRBV19	CASRSHGSKVYEQYF
TRBJ1-2	16	TRBV4-1	CASSQDRDRGRYGYTF
TRBJ2-2	12	TRBV29-1	CSVVGYTGELFF
TRBJ2-2	14	TRBV6-2/TRBV6-3	CASRATGVAGELFF
TRBJ2-7	15	TRBV19	CASSIGPGLSYEQYF
TRBJ1-1	14	TRBV12-3/TRBV12-4	CASSLRSRIAEAFF